This TCR beta chain comes out of a study of blood T cell repertoires in COVID-19. Study in general: Specimens from acute and convalescent COVID-19 originated in the United States, Italy and Spain. T cells, B-cell-depleted T cells, or PBMCs supplied cDNA or gDNA.

Assay used: immunoSEQ multiplex PCR; TCRdb lists only in-frame clones, some missing. The table lists 85,000 to 130,000 clones, about 86% of them singletons. The study recruited people aged roughly 18 to 95 years across around 24 US areas. Participants reported their clinical history, and cohort assignment relied on those reports. Germline V CDR1 and CDR2: KGHDR, SFDVKD. The ends were cut back, 4 bases at V and 3 bases at J, with 8 bases in the middle. The CDR3 has 13 amino acids. Sequenced material: PBMCs or T cells enriched from blood (not recorded which). The TCR sequence derives from a woman aged 45 to 65 who had recovered from COVID-19. The chain links TRBV24-1 to TRBJ1-2; D not resolved. This CDR3 reads CATSDPADYGYTF. DNA of the CDR3: TGTGCCACCAGTGACCCCGCGGACTATGGCTACACCTTC.